Sequencing of this T cell receptor (beta chain) was carried out in a study of CD8+CD57+ T cells in acquired aplastic anemia. Study-level information: DNA recovered from sorted CD4+ and CD8+ cells had a mean of 3.2 ug.

Using genomic DNA as the template, TCR beta VDJ and CDR3 profiling was carried out. MiXCR, run by TCRdb on the reads, gives a single entry per CDR3 protein. Of about 160,000 distinct CDR3 sequences listed, 45% to 55% were seen once; the top ten hold 2.5% to 3%. Whoever was chosen for sequencing had shown CD8+CD57+ cell expansion by flow cytometry. Every patient was diagnosed with severe acquired aplastic anemia. The CDR3 spans 15 residues. V lost 2 bases to trimming and J lost 3 bases, with 11 bases between them. Germline V gene sequence: CDR1 KGHSH, CDR2 LQKENI. Study-wide findings and caveats: CD8+ Simpson's diversity in patients was not significantly different from that in controls. Around 27 was the count of CD8+ CDR3 sequences that patients shared with controls.

A note on this clonotype: Its specificity is unknown.

The rearrangement uses TRBV18 and TRBJ1-5; D not certain. The sequenced material came from sorted CD4+, CD8+, or CD8+CD57+ T cells (not recorded which) from PBMCs. The sequence was obtained from a human donor with aplastic anemia. CDR3 nucleotides: TGTGCCAGCTCACCAGGCCACAATGACAATCAGCCCCAGCATTTT. Its protein product is CASSPGHNDNQPQHF.